This T cell receptor (beta chain) was sequenced for a study of cytomegalovirus exposure and HLA in healthy donors. Overall study: A subsequent analysis reported that the 120 validation repertoires were produced on the same platform that had also been used for the 600 to 800 first-cohort repertoires. Whole-study results and caveats: It was around 160 TCR beta chains that were listed as cytomegalovirus-associated. Later, an analysis found that TCR clusters from the first cohort tended to co-occur in the roughly 110 validation repertoires.

Comments on this clone: Its antigen remains unknown.

While the first cohort had fewer than 850 subjects, the donors belonged to the separate validation cohort of roughly 130 subjects. The table came from immunoSEQ multiplex PCR; TCRdb's copy has only in-frame clones and leaves some out. This table has around 400,000 clones, 80% to 90% appearing once. V was pared by 2 bases and J by 1 base, with 11 bases between. The CDR3 consists of 15 residues. The germline V gene has CDR1 MNHNY and CDR2 SVGAGI (reference sequence). Sequencing used PBMCs. This TCR came from a woman under 30 in good health and CMV-seronegative. The rearrangement joins TRBV6-6 to TRBJ1-2; D unclear. CDR3 sequence (DNA): TGTGCCAGCAGTTACAAGGCAGGCGATAACTATGGCTACACCTTC. It yields the protein CASSYKAGDNYGYTF.